The clone carrying this T cell receptor beta chain has only one observation. Its antigen remains unknown. The germline V gene has CDR1 MNHNY and CDR2 SVGAGI (reference sequence). The V gene end was trimmed by 7 bases and the J gene end by 3 bases; junction bases not matched to a gene: 9. This CDR3 is 14 amino acids long. The data originate from a study of PD-1 blockade in classical Hodgkin lymphoma. All trial patients relapsed after autologous stem cell transplantation. Findings and caveats of the study: Patients excluded were those beginning nivolumab under 1 year after ASCT. Reports indicated that newly diagnosed patients had lower baseline TCR diversity than healthy donors did. Why repertoires differed is undefined; disease activity or prior therapy possibly contributed. Researchers reported that CD4+ TCR diversity, though not CD8+, rose significantly by C4D1.

Libraries were prepared by immunoSEQ multiplex PCR; TCRdb keeps only in-frame clonotypes and omits some of them. Of 55,000 to 80,000 clones detected, just over 90% appear once; the ten largest clones hold over 6.5%. This chain joins TRBV6-6 and TRBJ2-7, with 7 bases fitting TRBD1. This clonotype was sampled from a human donor with classical Hodgkin lymphoma. Sequenced here: peripheral blood mononuclear cells (PBMCs), sampled at baseline. CDR3 sequence: CASTLTGTDYEQYF. In nucleotides, the CDR3 is TGTGCCAGCACCCTAACCGGGACAGACTACGAGCAGTACTTC.